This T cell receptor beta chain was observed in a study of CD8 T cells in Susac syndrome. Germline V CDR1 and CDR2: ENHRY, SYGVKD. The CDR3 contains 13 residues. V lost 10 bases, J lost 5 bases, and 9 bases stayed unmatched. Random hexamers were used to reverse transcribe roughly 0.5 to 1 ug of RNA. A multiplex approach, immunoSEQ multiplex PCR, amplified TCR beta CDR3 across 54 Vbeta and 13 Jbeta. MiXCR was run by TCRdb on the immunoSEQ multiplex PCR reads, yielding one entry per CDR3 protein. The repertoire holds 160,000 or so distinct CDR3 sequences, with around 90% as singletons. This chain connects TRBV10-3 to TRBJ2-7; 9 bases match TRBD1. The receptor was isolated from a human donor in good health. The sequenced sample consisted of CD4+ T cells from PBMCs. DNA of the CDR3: TGTGCCACCAAACAGGGGGCTGACGACGAGCAGTACTTC. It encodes CATKQGADDEQYF.